These T cell receptor beta chains were read from a single sample in a study of blood T cell repertoires in COVID-19. Method: immunoSEQ multiplex PCR; TCRdb's copy keeps in-frame clones and lacks some. Of roughly 50,000 clones listed, around three quarters are singletons. The sequenced material came from peripheral blood. These TCRs come from a man between 60 and 70 years old with acute or convalescent COVID-19. Each CDR3 is given with its conserved first and last residue. Each record gives: V gene, J gene, D gene, clone size, CDR3 DNA, CDR3 protein. D genes are given only for firm matches. Clone size, where shown, is once, few, many, or a class for clones that have expanded.

TRBV9	TRBJ2-3	TRBD2	NA	TGTGCCAGCAGCGACACTAGCGGGAGGGAGGCTACAGATACGCAGTATTTT	CASSDTSGREATDTQYF
TRBV28	TRBJ1-4	NA	few	TGTGCCAGCAGTTATGGGAGGGCAGCTGAAAAACTGTTTTTT	CASSYGRAAEKLFF
TRBV9	TRBJ2-1	NA	NA	TGTGCCAGCAGCATTTTAGGGGGCGCGGGGAATGAGCAGTTCTTC	CASSILGGAGNEQFF
TRBV30	TRBJ2-7	TRBD1	few	TGTGCCTGGAGCCCGGGACAGACCTCCAACTACGAGCAGTACTTC	CAWSPGQTSNYEQYF
TRBV3-1/TRBV3-2	TRBJ2-5	NA	NA	TGTGCCAGCAGCCAACCCTTAGACTATCGGGGAGAGACCCAGTACTTC	CASSQPLDYRGETQYF
TRBV7-9	TRBJ2-1	TRBD2	NA	TGTGCCAGCAAAGGCCTCGGGGGGGTAAGTCCCAATGAGCAGTTCTTC	CASKGLGGVSPNEQFF
TRBV7-8	TRBJ1-6	NA	NA	TGTGCCAGCAGCGAAGGCCCGGGACTCCAAAATTCACCCCTCCACTTT	CASSEGPGLQNSPLHF
TRBV24-1	TRBJ2-2	TRBD2	NA	TGTGCCACCCAAGCGGCGGGAGGCCGGACCGGGGAGCTGTTTTTT	CATQAAGGRTGELFF
TRBV6-6	TRBJ1-1	TRBD1	NA	TGTGCCAGCAGTTCGAACCGGGACAGAAAGAACACTGAAGCTTTCTTT	CASSSNRDRKNTEAFF
TRBV5-1	TRBJ2-7	TRBD2	NA	TGCGCCAGCAGCTTGGAGGGACTAGTCGCAGGCGAGCAGTACTTC	CASSLEGLVAGEQYF
TRBV18	TRBJ2-7	NA	once	TGTGCCAGCTCACCACCGGGCAGGGGCGCCTACGAGCAGTACTTC	CASSPPGRGAYEQYF
TRBV11-1	TRBJ2-5	NA	NA	TGTGCCAGCAGCTTAGGGGGGGTCCAAGAGACCCAGTACTTC	CASSLGGVQETQYF
TRBV28	TRBJ2-1	NA	NA	TGTGCCAGCGCTCAGCTAGCGACCTACAATGAGCAGTTCTTC	CASAQLATYNEQFF
TRBV5-1	TRBJ1-1	NA	once	TGCGCCAGCAGCTTAAGCAGGGGGAACACTGAAGCTTTCTTT	CASSLSRGNTEAFF
TRBV5-4	TRBJ2-3	TRBD2	NA	TGTGCCAGCAGCCCCGGACTAGCCCGGGAATCAGATACGCAGTATTTT	CASSPGLARESDTQYF
TRBV9	TRBJ2-1	TRBD2	NA	TGTGCCAGCAGCCCGGGACTAGCGGGCCGGTGGGACAATGAGCAGTTCTTC	CASSPGLAGRWDNEQFF
TRBV29-1	TRBJ1-5	NA	NA	TGCAGCGTTGTAGCGGCCCCCAACCAGCCCCAGCATTTT	CSVVAAPNQPQHF
TRBV7-3	TRBJ2-1	TRBD1	NA	TGTGCCAGCAGCTTGGGCTATTGGGGCCGGGACAGGGGACGTAGTGAGCAGTTCTTC	CASSLGYWGRDRGRSEQFF
TRBV9	TRBJ2-3	NA	NA	TGTGCCAGCAGCGCGGATATCAGGGGTTTTGGAGATACGCAGTATTTT	CASSADIRGFGDTQYF
TRBV6-5	TRBJ1-3	TRBD1	NA	TGTGCCGGGGGACAGGGCCACTCTGGAAACACCATATATTTT	CAGGQGHSGNTIYF
TRBV15	TRBJ1-3	NA	once	TGTGCCACCAGCAGAGATCCCGGGAGCTCTGGAAACACCATATATTTT	CATSRDPGSSGNTIYF
TRBV27	TRBJ2-1	NA	NA	TGTGCCAGCAGTTCTGCGTGGAATGAGCAGTTCTTC	CASSSAWNEQFF
TRBV5-4	TRBJ2-2	NA	NA	TGTGCCAGCAGCTTACCTCCGGGGTCTGGGAACACCGGGGAGCTGTTTTTT	CASSLPPGSGNTGELFF
TRBV30	TRBJ1-1	NA	NA	TGTGCCTGGAGTCTAGCCCTGAACACTGAAGCTTTCTTT	CAWSLALNTEAFF
TRBV19	TRBJ1-6	NA	NA	TGTGCCAGTAGTCTTGGACAGAGCACCAATTCACCCCTCCACTTT	CASSLGQSTNSPLHF
TRBV6-5	TRBJ1-4	TRBD1	NA	TGTGCCAGCGTGGGCTGGGACAGTAATGAAAAACTGTTTTTT	CASVGWDSNEKLFF
TRBV30	TRBJ2-5	NA	NA	TGTGCCTGGAGTGTACGACTACAAGAGACCCAGTACTTC	CAWSVRLQETQYF
TRBV18	TRBJ2-7	TRBD2	NA	TGTGCCAGCTCACCACAAGCTTCTAGCGGGAGCAGCTACGAGCAGTACTTC	CASSPQASSGSSYEQYF
TRBV25-1	TRBJ2-7	TRBD1	NA	TGTGCCAGCAGTGCCCGGACAGGGAAATCCGAGCAGTACTTC	CASSARTGKSEQYF
TRBV19	TRBJ2-2	NA	NA	TGTGCCAGTAGTATGGGGGCCACCGGGGAGCTGTTTTTT	CASSMGATGELFF
TRBV3-1/TRBV3-2	TRBJ2-5	TRBD1	NA	TGTGCCAGCAGCAAAACGACAGGGGGTCAAGAGACCCAGTACTTC	CASSKTTGGQETQYF
TRBV15	TRBJ1-1	NA	NA	TGTGCCACCAGCAGAGATCAAGAGGGCCGGGAAACTGAAGCTTTCTTT	CATSRDQEGRETEAFF
TRBV3-1/TRBV3-2	TRBJ1-6	TRBD1	once	TGTGCCAGCAGCCAGGACAGGGAAACCCTCCACTTT	CASSQDRETLHF
TRBV28	TRBJ2-7	TRBD2	NA	TGTGCCAGCAGTTCCGCAGTTTTGCGGGAGGGAACGGGCGAGCAGTACTTC	CASSSAVLREGTGEQYF
TRBV5-1	TRBJ1-1	NA	few	TGCGCCAGCAGCCCAGAATGGGGGCTGGGCACTGAAGCTTTCTTT	CASSPEWGLGTEAFF
TRBV10-3	TRBJ2-3	TRBD2	few	TGTGCCATCAGTGAAGGGATCTTCGGGACTAGCGGGGCTAGCACAGATACGCAGTATTTT	CAISEGIFGTSGASTDTQYF
TRBV7-3	TRBJ1-1	NA	NA	TGTGCCAGCAGCCATACAGTGAACACTGAAGCTTTCTTT	CASSHTVNTEAFF
TRBV28	TRBJ2-2	NA	NA	TGTGCCAGCAGTTCACCAGATTCCCTCGACACCGGGGAGCTGTTTTTT	CASSSPDSLDTGELFF
TRBV9	TRBJ1-1	NA	NA	TGTGCCAGTTCCGGGGGGAACACTGAAGCTTTCTTT	CASSGGNTEAFF
TRBV3-1/TRBV3-2	TRBJ1-2	NA	NA	TGTGCCAGCAGCCAAGCTACCGAGAGGACAGCCAGCTACACCTTC	CASSQATERTASYTF
TRBV28	TRBJ1-4	TRBD1	NA	TGTGCCAGCAGTCCGGGACAGGGGGCTGAAAAACTGTTTTTT	CASSPGQGAEKLFF
TRBV28	TRBJ1-2	NA	NA	TGTGCCAGCAGTTCCTCCTATGGCTACACCTTC	CASSSSYGYTF